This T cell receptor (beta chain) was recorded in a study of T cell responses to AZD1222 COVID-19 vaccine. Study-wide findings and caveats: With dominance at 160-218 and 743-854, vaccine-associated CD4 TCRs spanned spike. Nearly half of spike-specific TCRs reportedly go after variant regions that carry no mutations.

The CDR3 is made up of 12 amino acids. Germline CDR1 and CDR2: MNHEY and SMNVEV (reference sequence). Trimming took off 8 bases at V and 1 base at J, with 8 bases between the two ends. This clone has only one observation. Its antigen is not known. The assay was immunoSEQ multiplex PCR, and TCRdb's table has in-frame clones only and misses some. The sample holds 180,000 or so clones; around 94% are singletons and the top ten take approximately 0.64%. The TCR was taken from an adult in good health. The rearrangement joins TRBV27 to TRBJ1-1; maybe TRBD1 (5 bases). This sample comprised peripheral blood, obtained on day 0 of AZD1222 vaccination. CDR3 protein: CASLDRNTEAFF. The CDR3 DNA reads TGTGCCAGCCTCGACAGGAACACTGAAGCTTTCTTT.